These T cell receptor beta chains were read from a single sample in a study of regulatory T cells in long-lasting Graves disease. TCRdb processed the multiplex PCR reads anew with MiXCR; each CDR3 protein has one entry. The sample records roughly 450,000 distinct CDR3 sequences, around 22% being singletons. Sequencing was performed on peripheral blood mononuclear cells (PBMCs), taken when the disease was refractory, from a patient treated with antithyroid drugs. The receptors here all came from a female donor with Graves disease. CDR3s include the opening cysteine and the closing phenylalanine or tryptophan. D genes are given only for firm matches. A row's size may be missing; if present it is once, few, many or a size class.

v_call	d_call	clone_size	j_call	cdr3_aa	cdr3_nt
TRBV5-8	TRBD2	many	TRBJ2-7	CASSLALAGVYEQYF	TGTGCCAGCAGCTTGGCCCTAGCGGGAGTCTACGAGCAGTACTTC
TRBV13	.	.	TRBJ1-1	CASSPRTETEAFF	TGCGCCAGCAGCCCCAGGACAGAGACTGAAGCTTTCTTT
TRBV2	.	many	TRBJ1-5	CASTTDSNQPQHF	TGTGCCAGCACGACAGATAGCAATCAGCCCCAGCATTTT
TRBV29-1	TRBD2	.	TRBJ2-7	CSVRTSGSAGEQYF	TGCAGCGTTCGGACTAGCGGGTCTGCCGGCGAGCAGTACTTC
TRBV20-1	TRBD1	many	TRBJ2-5	CSARAGQEAETQYF	TGCAGTGCTAGAGCGGGACAGGAGGCGGAGACCCAGTACTTC
TRBV7-2	TRBD2	.	TRBJ2-5	CASSRGGVETQYF	TGTGCCAGCTCACGGGGGGGGGTAGAGACCCAGTACTTC
TRBV6-2/TRBV6-3	.	many	TRBJ1-5	CASSYRVDRNFYSNQPQHF	TGTGCCAGCAGTTACCGAGTCGACAGAAACTTCTATAGCAATCAGCCCCAGCATTTT
TRBV5-6	.	.	TRBJ2-7	CASSWRSNEQYF	TGTGCCAGCAGCTGGCGGTCCAACGAGCAGTACTTC
TRBV7-2	.	many	TRBJ2-5	CASSLELETQYF	TGTGCCAGCAGCTTAGAGTTGGAGACCCAGTACTTC
TRBV2	.	many	TRBJ2-2	CASRVEGLSNTGELFF	TGTGCCAGCAGAGTTGAGGGACTGTCGAACACCGGGGAGCTGTTTTTT
TRBV2	.	many	TRBJ1-6	CASSATFRDSPLHF	TGTGCCAGCAGCGCCACTTTCAGGGATTCACCCCTCCACTTT
TRBV20-1	TRBD2	.	TRBJ2-3	CSAKDGLAGWAPPDTQYF	TGCAGTGCTAAGGATGGACTAGCGGGTTGGGCCCCACCAGATACGCAGTATTTT
TRBV5-1	.	few	TRBJ1-1	CASSLAGRINTEAFF	TGCGCCAGCAGCTTGGCGGGGCGAATCAACACTGAAGCTTTCTTT
TRBV10-3	TRBD2	.	TRBJ2-2	CAISESKGLAANTGELFF	TGTGCCATCAGTGAGTCGAAGGGGCTAGCGGCAAACACCGGGGAGCTGTTTTTT
TRBV18	TRBD1	.	TRBJ1-6	CASSRTGQDNSPLHF	TGTGCCAGCTCACGGACGGGACAGGATAATTCACCCCTCCACTTT
TRBV29-1	.	.	TRBJ2-7	CSGRIGILEEQYF	TGCAGCGGGCGGATAGGGATACTGGAGGAGCAGTACTTC
TRBV24-1	TRBD1	.	TRBJ2-2	CATKTGSNTGELFF	TGTGCCACCAAGACAGGGAGTAACACCGGGGAGCTGTTTTTT
TRBV18	TRBD1	.	TRBJ2-1	CASSLQGVTYNEQFF	TGTGCCAGCTCACTTCAGGGGGTAACCTACAATGAGCAGTTCTTC
TRBV7-2	.	.	TRBJ1-1	CASSLFWDLNTEAFF	TGTGCCAGCAGCTTATTTTGGGACCTGAACACTGAAGCTTTCTTT
TRBV15	TRBD1	many	TRBJ2-2	CATSRDLRQGGTGELFF	TGTGCCACCAGCAGAGACCTCAGACAGGGGGGCACCGGGGAGCTGTTTTTT
TRBV5-1	.	.	TRBJ1-2	CASSFGVQKSYGYTF	TGCGCCAGCAGCTTCGGAGTACAGAAATCCTATGGCTACACCTTC
TRBV29-1	.	.	TRBJ1-1	CSVEERGNTEAFF	TGCAGCGTTGAAGAAAGGGGGAACACTGAAGCTTTCTTT
TRBV29-1	.	many	TRBJ2-5	CSVDTGLAQETQYF	TGCAGCGTTGATACCGGCCTAGCCCAAGAGACCCAGTACTTC
TRBV29-1	.	many	TRBJ2-7	CSVVRAQAEEQYF	TGCAGCGTTGTTAGGGCGCAGGCGGAAGAGCAGTACTTC
TRBV5-6	.	.	TRBJ2-7	CASSLQDPEQYF	TGTGCCAGCAGCTTGCAGGACCCCGAGCAGTACTTC
TRBV5-1	TRBD1	.	TRBJ2-2	CASSAGAGGNTGELFF	TGCGCCAGCAGTGCCGGGGCAGGGGGAAACACCGGGGAGCTGTTTTTT
TRBV20-1	.	few	TRBJ1-1	CSAESSPAGTEAFF	TGCAGTGCCGAAAGCAGCCCGGCGGGAACTGAAGCTTTCTTT
TRBV30	.	.	TRBJ2-7	CAWSTTSGYEQYF	TGTGCCTGGAGTACAACCAGCGGGTACGAGCAGTACTTC
TRBV6-1	.	many	TRBJ1-2	CASSESSIGYTF	TGTGCCAGCAGTGAATCTTCTATTGGCTACACCTTC
TRBV7-8	.	few	TRBJ1-5	CASSLLSGTKVWPQHF	TGTGCCAGCAGCTTACTATCCGGGACCAAGGTTTGGCCCCAGCATTTT
TRBV5-1	TRBD2	.	TRBJ2-1	CASSFGGRDSYFNEQFF	TGCGCCAGCAGCTTCGGCGGGAGGGATAGTTACTTCAATGAGCAGTTCTTC
TRBV29-1	.	.	TRBJ2-1	CSPVGIKQFF	TGCAGCCCCGTGGGGATTAAGCAGTTCTTC
TRBV20-1	TRBD1	many	TRBJ2-7	CSAALDRGYEQYF	TGCAGTGCCGCTTTAGACAGGGGCTACGAGCAGTACTTC
TRBV5-1	TRBD2	.	TRBJ2-3	CASSPGLAGGVPDTQYF	TGCGCCAGCAGCCCAGGACTAGCGGGAGGGGTCCCGGATACGCAGTATTTT
TRBV7-9	.	few	TRBJ1-4	CASSLRSQRTNEKLFF	TGTGCCAGCAGCCTACGGTCCCAACGGACTAATGAAAAACTGTTTTTT
TRBV5-1	.	.	TRBJ1-1	CASSTATVNTEAFF	TGCGCCAGCAGCACAGCTACAGTTAACACTGAAGCTTTCTTT
TRBV20-1	TRBD2	.	TRBJ2-2	CSASRSLAGAGELFF	TGCAGTGCTAGTAGGTCGCTAGCGGGAGCCGGGGAGCTGTTTTTT
TRBV7-3	.	.	TRBJ1-1	CASSQVMFGRAQGLNTEAFF	TGCGCCAGCAGCCAAGTCATGTTCGGGCGGGCCCAGGGTTTGAACACTGAAGCTTTCTTT
TRBV20-1	.	many	TRBJ1-2	CSARGGSRNYGYTF	TGCAGTGCTAGAGGAGGGAGTAGAAACTATGGCTACACCTTC
TRBV20-1	TRBD1	many	TRBJ2-7	CSATGQVLTYEQYF	TGCAGTGCTACGGGACAGGTCTTGACCTACGAGCAGTACTTC
TRBV19	.	.	TRBJ1-1	CASSIALYRSGMNTEAFF	TGTGCCAGTAGTATAGCCTTGTACCGATCGGGTATGAACACTGAAGCTTTCTTT